Below are 17 T cell receptor beta chains sequenced from a single sample in a study of blood T cell repertoires in COVID-19. Sequenced by immunoSEQ multiplex PCR; TCRdb stores in-frame clones only, minus some. The sample yields 100,000 to 120,000 clones, around nine tenths seen once. The sequenced material came from peripheral blood. The receptors were gathered from a woman aged 45 to 65 with acute or convalescent COVID-19.

The chain joins TRBV27 to TRBJ1-2; D is possibly TRBD1 (5 bases). CDR3 size: 13 residues. From germline, CDR1 is MNHEY and CDR2 SMNVEV (reference sequence). V lost 7 bases and J 4 bases, leaving 13 bases between the germline ends. CDR3 in DNA: TGTGCCAGCACGAACCTCCAGGGCTATGGCTACACCTTC. Protein product: CASTNLQGYGYTF.

This sequence joins TRBV5-1 and TRBJ2-7; 11 bases match TRBD1. The CDR3 spans 15 residues. CDR1 SGHRS and CDR2 YFSETQ come from the germline V gene. V lost 5 bases, J lost 3 bases, and 7 bases stayed unmatched. The CDR3 nucleotides read TGCGCCAGCAGTCAAGCCGGGACAGGGGGCTACGAGCAGTACTTC. It codes for CASSQAGTGGYEQYF.

This chain links TRBV12-5 with TRBJ2-3, with TRBD1 identical over 8 bases. CDR3 size: 12 residues. V gave up 6 bases and J gave up 14 bases; unmatched junction bases: 10. Germline V lookup: CDR1 LGHNT, CDR2 FRNRAP. CDR3: CASGLDRGSLYF. Here the CDR3 DNA reads TGTGCTAGTGGCCTAGACAGGGGAAGTTTGTATTTT.

This clone was detected ten times or more. The rearrangement joins TRBV19 to TRBJ2-7; 10 bases are shared with TRBD1. V lost 2 bases, J lost 5 bases, and 6 bases stayed unmatched. CDR3 length equals 15 residues. Germline CDR1 and CDR2: LNHDA and SQIVND (reference sequence). CDR3 DNA sequence: TGTGCCAGTAGTATAACGGGACAGGGGAGCCACGAGCAGTACTTC. Protein sequence: CASSITGQGSHEQYF.

The genes are TRBV5-1 and TRBJ1-4; 8 nucleotides align to TRBD1. The CDR3 sequence is 18 residues long. The J segment lost 1 base and the V segment lost 4 bases, leaving 12 bases of the junction unmatched. The germline V gene encodes CDR1 SGHRS and CDR2 YFSETQ. CDR3 sequence reads: CASSESPVTGETNEKLFF. The DNA for the CDR3 is TGCGCCAGCAGCGAGTCCCCTGTGACAGGGGAAACTAATGAAAAACTGTTTTTT.

The V and J genes are TRBV6-1 and TRBJ2-1; 13 nucleotides line up with TRBD2. CDR1 and CDR2 from the germline V gene are MNHNS and SASEGT. Unmatched junction bases numbered 2, after V lost 0 bases and J lost 9 bases. The CDR3 has 15 residues. This CDR3 is CASSEAGLAGVEQFF. The CDR3 DNA sequence: TGTGCCAGCAGTGAAGCTGGACTAGCGGGAGTTGAGCAGTTCTTC.

V is TRBV11-2 and J is TRBJ1-6; tentative D call: TRBD1 (5 bases). V was clipped by 5 bases and J by 19 bases, with 15 bases between them. Germline V gene lookup returns CDR1 SGHAT and CDR2 FQNNGV. There are 11 residues in the CDR3. CDR3 sequence reads: CASSQGEVAHF. The CDR3 DNA is TGTGCCAGCAGCCAGGGCGAGGTGGCACACTTT.

The J gene is TRBJ2-1, the V gene TRBV30, with D uncertain. Trimming shortened V by 2 bases and J by 5 bases, and 4 bases separated the two germline ends. Germline lookup yields CDR1 GTSNPN and CDR2 SVGIG (reference sequence). The CDR3 is 11 amino acids. CDR3 nucleotide sequence: TGTGCCTGGAGTACACACAATGAGCAGTTCTTC. It is translated as CAWSTHNEQFF.

This clone was seen once. V gene TRBV7-9 combines with J gene TRBJ2-1, with TRBD1 matching 8 bases. There are 16 residues in the CDR3. In germline, CDR1 is SEHNR, CDR2 FQNEAQ (reference sequence). The V segment lost 5 bases and the J segment 7 bases; nucleotides outside the gene matches: 13. CDR3 region: CASSHWTGRPENEQFF. In DNA form, the CDR3 reads TGTGCCAGCAGCCACTGGACAGGGAGGCCCGAGAATGAGCAGTTCTTC.

The chain has TRBV9 and TRBJ1-1; 8 positions agree with TRBD1. CDR1 is SGDLS, CDR2 YYNGEE, per germline. The V and J ends lost 4 bases and 4 bases, in that order; junction bases with no gene match: 6. The CDR3 runs to 14 residues. CDR3 amino acids: CASSIDRGGTEAFF. The CDR3 DNA sequence: TGTGCCAGCAGCATCGACAGGGGAGGCACTGAAGCTTTCTTT.

This clone has a single count. V and J are TRBV5-5 and TRBJ2-5; 7 bases match TRBD1. Losses at the gene ends were 4 bases for V and 1 base for J; bases not matched to a gene: 4. This CDR3 contains 14 residues. Germline lookup yields CDR1 SGHKS and CDR2 YYEKEE (reference sequence). CDR3 sequence (DNA): TGTGCCAGCAGCAGGACAGGCCCCCAAGAGACCCAGTACTTC. It yields the protein CASSRTGPQETQYF.

This clone was picked up one time. This chain connects TRBV15 to TRBJ2-3; D perhaps matches TRBD2 (7 bases). This CDR3 is built from 14 residues. Trimming shortened V by 6 bases and J by 8 bases, and 18 bases separated the two germline ends. In germline, CDR1 is LNHNV, CDR2 YYDKDF (reference sequence). The CDR3 DNA follows: TGTGCCACCAGAGAGGGAGGGGAGGGGGGTACGCAGTATTTT. This encodes CATREGGEGGTQYF. The full variable domain, completed using reference TRBV15 and TRBJ2-3, is DAMVIQNPRYQVTQFGKPVTLSCSQTLNHNVMYWYQQKSSQAPKLLFHYYDKDFNNEADTPDNFQSRRPNTSFCFLDIRSPGLGDTAMYLCATREGGEGGTQYFGPGTRLTVL.

In its sample, this clone was seen once. The chain is built from TRBV19 and TRBJ2-3, with 12 bases aligning to TRBD2. This CDR3 has 17 residues. Losses at the gene ends were 1 base for V and 0 bases for J; bases not matched to a gene: 2. The germline CDR1 and CDR2 sequences are LNHDA and SQIVND (reference sequence). The CDR3 protein is CASSIGGTSGSTDTQYF. CDR3 DNA sequence: TGTGCCAGTAGTATAGGGGGGACTAGCGGGAGCACAGATACGCAGTATTTT. The variable domain in full, with the rest retrieved from reference TRBV19 and TRBJ2-3, is DGGITQSPKYLFRKEGQNVTLSCEQNLNHDAMYWYRQDPGQGLRLIYYSQIVNDFQKGDIAEGYSVSREKKESFPLTVTSAQKNPTAFYLCASSIGGTSGSTDTQYFGPGTRLTVL.

The CDR3, as DNA: TGTGCCAGCAGGGCTGGACAAGCGAGTGGCTACACCTTC. Protein sequence: CASRAGQASGYTF. The V gene is TRBV25-1, the J gene TRBJ1-2, with a possible D match to TRBD1 (5 bases). The CDR3 runs to 13 residues. Germline CDR1 MGHDK, CDR2 SYGVNS. Trimming removed 6 bases from V and 7 bases from J, with 15 bases in between.

The chain couples TRBV5-6 to TRBJ2-2, with 7 nucleotides matching TRBD2. The CDR3 is made up of 18 amino acids. CDR1 and CDR2 from the germline V gene are SGHDT and YYEEEE. After removal of 2 bases from V and 7 bases from J, the junction contained 17 bases not matched to a gene. In nucleotides, the CDR3 is TGTGCCAGCAGCTTTCGGGACTACGCGTCGGGTTCGGACGGGGAGCTGTTTTTT. Its translation: CASSFRDYASGSDGELFF. Filled out from reference TRBV5-6 and TRBJ2-2, the complete variable domain reads DAGVTQSPTHLIKTRGQQVTLRCSPKSGHDTVSWYQQALGQGPQFIFQYYEEEERQRGNFPDRFSGHQFPNYSSELNVNALLLGDSALYLCASSFRDYASGSDGELFFGEGSRLTVL.

The chain links TRBV14 to TRBJ1-1; D is perhaps TRBD1 (5 bases). Germline CDR1 and CDR2: SGHDN and FVKESK. CDR3 size: 15 residues. The V and J ends lost 2 bases and 0 bases respectively, with 10 bases between them. The CDR3 coding sequence is TGTGCCAGCAGCCAAAACAGGTTTATGAACACTGAAGCTTTCTTT. Its translation: CASSQNRFMNTEAFF.

The CDR3 protein is CASRGGLAAAWETQYF. The CDR3 DNA sequence: TGCGCCAGCCGGGGGGGACTAGCGGCGGCGTGGGAGACCCAGTACTTC. The genes are TRBV5-1 and TRBJ2-5; TRBD2 matches at 11 bases. The trim removed 7 bases at V and 5 bases at J, leaving 13 bases unmatched. The germline CDR1 and CDR2 sequences are SGHRS and YFSETQ. The CDR3 consists of 16 residues.